Each of the 5 T cell receptor beta chains below was sequenced from the same sample in a study of shared clonotypes between healthy human individuals. Clones were read by immunoSEQ multiplex PCR, and TCRdb kept only the in-frame ones, dropping some. The table shows roughly 2.2 million clones, with 92% occurring only once. Sequenced material: naive CD4+ T cells from PBMCs. Subset denoted: CD45RA+ positively selected. The receptors stem from a man aged 18 to 35 in good health. Some clones in this sample may be carry-over from other donors' samples.

The gene calls are TRBV18 and TRBJ1-5, with D perhaps matching TRBD1 (6 bases). Deletions cut 2 bases from V and 5 bases from J, with 10 bases between. This CDR3 is 14 amino acids long. The germline V gene encodes CDR1 KGHSH and CDR2 LQKENI. CDR3 sequence reads: CASSPGQIYQPQHF. CDR3 in DNA: TGTGCCAGCTCACCAGGACAGATTTATCAGCCCCAGCATTTT.

V usage is TRBV19 and J usage is TRBJ1-2; D gene unclear. The CDR3 runs to 13 residues. The germline V gene encodes CDR1 LNHDA and CDR2 SQIVND (reference sequence). Trimming left V 5 bases short and J 5 bases short, with 12 bases between. This chain's CDR3 is CASSDGVGYGYTF. The CDR3 nucleotides are TGTGCCAGTAGTGATGGAGTAGGGTATGGCTACACCTTC.

This clone was counted a few times. The chain uses TRBV6-1 and TRBJ1-1; D is possibly TRBD1 (6 bases). The V end was cut by 2 bases, the J end by 3 bases, with 10 bases between. This CDR3 is 14 amino acids long. The germline CDR1 and CDR2 sequences are MNHNS and SASEGT. CDR3: CASSELGADTEAFF. CDR3 bases: TGTGCCAGCAGTGAACTGGGGGCGGACACTGAAGCTTTCTTT.

The V call is TRBV7-3, the J call TRBJ2-5; 10 bases match TRBD2. This CDR3 is 16 amino acids long. With 5 bases clipped from V and 5 bases from J, the junction kept 11 bases outside the gene matches. CDR1 and CDR2 from the germline V gene are SGHTA and FQGTGA. This CDR3 is CASSLRAGGPSETQYF. DNA for the CDR3: TGTGCCAGCAGCCTGCGAGCGGGAGGGCCCTCTGAGACCCAGTACTTC.

This clone has just a few counts. V is TRBV5-1 and J is TRBJ1-1; D ambiguous. The CDR3 loop spans 14 amino acids. Germline V gene data show CDR1 as SGHRS and CDR2 as YFSETQ. V was trimmed by 3 bases and J by 1 base, leaving 10 bases between them. CDR3 nucleotides: TGCGCCAGCAGCTACGGACTGCCGAACACTGAAGCTTTCTTT. It is translated as CASSYGLPNTEAFF.